The 15 T cell receptor beta chains presented below share a single source sample, sequenced in a study of early T cells in non-severe SARS-CoV-2 infection. TCRdb called the 5' RACE reads again in MiXCR, with one record for every CDR3 protein. Of tens of thousands of distinct CDR3 sequences in the sample, 11% were seen once. The sample comprised whole blood. These TCRs come from an adult who was a healthcare worker with PCR-confirmed SARS-CoV-2 infection or an uninfected control (not recorded which).

Ten or more counts support this clonotype. V gene TRBV5-1 combines with J gene TRBJ2-1; 9 bases agree with TRBD2. The germline CDR1 and CDR2 sequences are SGHRS and YFSETQ. The CDR3 consists of 14 residues. V shed 4 bases and J 7 bases; nucleotides not matched to a gene: 6. The CDR3 loop is CASSESGRPNEQFF. CDR3 nucleotides: TGCGCCAGCAGCGAGAGCGGGAGGCCGAATGAGCAGTTCTTC.

The chain links TRBV4-1 to TRBJ2-5; 7 nucleotides align to TRBD1. Per the germline V gene, CDR1 is MGHRA and CDR2 is YSYEKL. V was clipped by 1 base and J by 1 base; unmatched bases: 3. The CDR3 consists of 15 residues. This chain's CDR3 is CASSQAGTVQETQYF. The CDR3 DNA sequence: TGCGCCAGCAGCCAAGCGGGGACAGTCCAAGAGACCCAGTACTTC.

The rearrangement links TRBV6-1 to TRBJ1-5; 9 positions agree with TRBD1. V lost 6 bases and J lost 2; bases outside the gene matches: 5. This CDR3 is 15 amino acids long. The germline V gene has CDR1 MNHNS and CDR2 SASEGT. The CDR3 loop reads CASSLDRGGNQPQHF. In DNA form, the CDR3 reads TGTGCCAGCAGCCTGGACAGGGGAGGCAATCAGCCCCAGCATTTT.

This clonotype showed up many times. This chain uses TRBV28 with TRBJ2-7; 8 bases are a match to TRBD1. Germline V gene data show CDR1 as MDHEN and CDR2 as SYDVKM. The CDR3 runs 13 residues. With V trimmed by 3 bases and J by 9 bases, 7 bases remained unmatched. The CDR3 region is CASSLGQALRQYF. In nucleotides, the CDR3 is TGTGCCAGCAGTTTGGGACAGGCCTTACGGCAGTACTTC.

This clonotype was recorded a few times. The chain combines TRBV11-2 with TRBJ2-1; 9 nucleotides align to TRBD1. Germline assignment: CDR1 SGHAT and CDR2 FQNNGV. The CDR3 is 14 residues long. V lost 1 base to trimming and J lost 8 bases; unmatched junction nucleotides: 3. Here the CDR3 reads CASSLGDREDEQFF. The CDR3 coding sequence is TGTGCCAGCAGCTTAGGGGACAGGGAGGATGAGCAGTTCTTC.

This clonotype was observed many times. The chain recombines TRBV4-1 with TRBJ2-5; TRBD1 might be the D (6 bases). Trimming left V 4 bases short and J 4 bases short, with 13 bases between. The CDR3 contains 14 residues. Germline CDR1 and CDR2: MGHRA and YSYEKL. Here the CDR3 DNA reads TGCGCCAGCAGCCCGGGACACCGGGGAGAGACCCAGTACTTC. Residues: CASSPGHRGETQYF.

CDR3 coding DNA: TGCAGCGGACAGGGGGCTTCCTACGAGCAGTACTTC. This sequence encodes CSGQGASYEQYF. V usage is TRBV29-1 and J usage is TRBJ2-7, with 10 positions matching TRBD1. Unmatched junction bases numbered 1, after V lost 7 bases and J lost 1 base. The CDR3 totals 12 residues. In germline, CDR1 is SQVTM, CDR2 ANQGSEA.

Many counts were recorded for this clonotype. The rearrangement uses TRBV29-1 and TRBJ1-2; no clear D. The V gene lost 7 bases and the J gene lost 2 bases, with 8 bases spanning the gap. The germline CDR1 and CDR2 sequences are SQVTM and ANQGSEA. This CDR3 spans 11 amino acids. The CDR3 DNA follows: TGCAGCGGGGGAGGGAACTATGGCTACACCTTC. Translating gives CSGGGNYGYTF.

This clonotype showed up many times. The gene calls are TRBV29-1 and TRBJ2-7; D call uncertain. From germline, CDR1 is SQVTM and CDR2 ANQGSEA. The V and J ends lost 4 bases and 1 base respectively, with 5 bases between them. The CDR3 runs to 11 residues. The CDR3 reads CSVGNSYEQYF. The CDR3, as DNA: TGCAGCGTTGGTAATTCCTACGAGCAGTACTTC.

This clonotype came up once. V and J are TRBV29-1 and TRBJ2-3, with TRBD2 identical over 9 bases. CDR1 SQVTM and CDR2 ANQGSEA come from the germline V gene. The CDR3 loop spans 15 amino acids. V shed 4 bases and J 3 bases; nucleotides not matched to a gene: 8. CDR3 coding DNA: TGCAGCGTTGGCGGTAGCGGGAGTAAGACAGATACGCAGTATTTT. Encoded protein: CSVGGSGSKTDTQYF.

In its sample, this clonotype was seen a few times. The chain links TRBV11-2 to TRBJ2-7; D unresolved. The germline V gene has CDR1 SGHAT and CDR2 FQNNGV. Trimming removed 5 bases from V and 5 bases from J, with 13 bases in between. This CDR3 is built from 13 residues. This CDR3 reads CASSPLLRHEQYF. CDR3 in DNA: TGTGCCAGCAGCCCGCTGCTGCGCCACGAGCAGTACTTC.

This clonotype was observed a few times. The chain has TRBV20-1 and TRBJ2-7, with D possibly matching TRBD1 (5 bases). The CDR3 has 12 residues. In germline, CDR1 is DFQATT, CDR2 SNEGSKA (reference sequence). Trimming shortened V by 2 bases and J by 6 bases, and 11 bases separated the two germline ends. The CDR3: CSARPSGFEQYF. CDR3 DNA sequence: TGCAGTGCTAGACCTTCAGGGTTCGAGCAGTACTTC.

This clonotype was found many times. The rearrangement uses TRBV7-8 and TRBJ2-5, with D uncertain. CDR1 and CDR2 from the germline V gene are SGHVS and FQNEAQ. This CDR3 comprises 14 residues. Trimming stripped 1 base from V and 2 bases from J, with 8 bases between. The CDR3: CASSLVGEQETQYF. The CDR3 coding sequence is TGTGCCAGCAGCTTAGTGGGCGAACAAGAGACCCAGTACTTC. The variable domain in full, completed from reference TRBV7-8 and TRBJ2-5, reads GAGVSQSPRYKVAKRGQDVALRCDPISGHVSLFWYQQALGQGPEFLTYFQNEAQLDKSGLPSDRFFAERPEGSVSTLKIQRTQQEDSAVYLCASSLVGEQETQYFGPGTRLLVL.

This clonotype has more than one count but fewer than ten. The genes are TRBV12-5 and TRBJ2-3; D remains ambiguous. Trimming shortened V by 6 bases and J by 4 bases, and 11 bases separated the two germline ends. Germline CDR1 LGHNT, CDR2 FRNRAP. CDR3 length: 13 residues. CDR3: CASGPGRPDTQYF. In DNA, the CDR3 is TGTGCTAGTGGACCTGGACGACCAGATACGCAGTATTTT.

The V call is TRBV5-1, the J call TRBJ2-2; D is perhaps TRBD1 or TRBD2 (5 bases each). The CDR3 has 15 residues. With 0 bases removed from V and 2 bases from J, the gap between germline ends came to 8 bases. CDR1 is SGHRS and CDR2 is YFSETQ in the germline V gene. The CDR3 bases are TGCGCCAGCAGCTTGGACGGGGCCAACACCGGGGAGCTGTTTTTT. As protein: CASSLDGANTGELFF.